This T cell receptor (beta chain) is drawn from a study of post-analysis software for immune sequencing data. Study observations and caveats: There were five or six TRBV segments more frequent in patients than controls, and TRBV5-6, TRBV5-1 and TRBV20-1 were among them.

Germline V CDR1 and CDR2: SGHVS, FQNEAQ. J lost 6 bases, V lost 2 bases, and 9 bases had no gene match. This CDR3 spans 16 amino acids. As concerns this clonotype: Its target is unknown.

Each TCR beta cDNA library carried unique molecular identifiers. TCRdb used MiXCR to reprocess the PCR reads, holding one entry per CDR3 protein. The sample lists hundreds of thousands of distinct CDR3 sequences; 25% to 30% were seen once. This receptor was obtained from a girl under 18 with multiple sclerosis. Sequenced sample: blood. The chain is built from TRBV7-8 and TRBJ1-5; 8 nucleotides agree with TRBD1. CDR3 DNA sequence: TGTGCCAGCAGCTTAAACGGGCAGGGGGCTGTTCAGCCCCAGCATTTT. Encoded protein: CASSLNGQGAVQPQHF. Variable domain in full (rest from reference TRBV7-8 and TRBJ1-5): GAGVSQSPRYKVAKRGQDVALRCDPISGHVSLFWYQQALGQGPEFLTYFQNEAQLDKSGLPSDRFFAERPEGSVSTLKIQRTQQEDSAVYLCASSLNGQGAVQPQHFGDGTRLSIL.